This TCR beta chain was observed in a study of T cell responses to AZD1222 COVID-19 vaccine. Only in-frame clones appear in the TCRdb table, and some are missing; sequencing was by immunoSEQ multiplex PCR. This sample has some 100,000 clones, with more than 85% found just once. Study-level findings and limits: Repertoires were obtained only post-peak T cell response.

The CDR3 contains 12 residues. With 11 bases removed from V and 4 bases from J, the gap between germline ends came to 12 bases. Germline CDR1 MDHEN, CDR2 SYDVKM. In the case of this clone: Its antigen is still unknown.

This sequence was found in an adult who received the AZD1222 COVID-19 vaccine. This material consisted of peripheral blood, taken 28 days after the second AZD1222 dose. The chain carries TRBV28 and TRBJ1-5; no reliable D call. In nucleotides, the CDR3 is TGTGCCTCCCGGTCCACGAATCAGCCCCAGCATTTT. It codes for CASRSTNQPQHF.